The rows below give T cell receptor beta chains drawn from one sample of a study of PD-L1 blockade in urothelial cancer. Profiled with immunoSEQ multiplex PCR; TCRdb holds only in-frame clones, not every one. The data show more than 35,000 clones, approximately 90% seen once. The material was PBMCs, obtained around atezolizumab (anti-PD-L1) treatment. These receptors all stem from a woman aged 55 to 70 with urothelial cancer. Each CDR3 is given with its conserved first and last residue. A D gene is named only where the DNA matches it firmly. Only some rows state a clone size, as once, few, many or a class for expanded clones.

clone size: NA; V gene: TRBV27; J gene: TRBJ1-2; D gene: NA; CDR3 DNA: TGTGCCAGCAGGACGGTGCGGGACCGATACTATGGCTACACCTTC; CDR3 protein: CASRTVRDRYYGYTF
clone size: NA; V gene: TRBV10-3; J gene: TRBJ1-5; D gene: NA; CDR3 DNA: TGTGCCATCAGTGAGACCGGACGGGCGGGGCCCCAGCATTTT; CDR3 protein: CAISETGRAGPQHF
clone size: few; V gene: TRBV11-2; J gene: TRBJ2-7; D gene: NA; CDR3 DNA: TGTGCCAGCAGCCCCTCGGACGAGCAGTACTTC; CDR3 protein: CASSPSDEQYF
clone size: few; V gene: TRBV5-1; J gene: TRBJ1-2; D gene: NA; CDR3 DNA: TGCGCCAGCAACTTCCTCCGTCCGGGGGACCTGGGTGGCTACACCTTC; CDR3 protein: CASNFLRPGDLGGYTF
clone size: NA; V gene: TRBV18; J gene: TRBJ2-1; D gene: NA; CDR3 DNA: TGTGCCAGCTCTTCCGGGTACGGGGTCCATGAGCAGTTCTTC; CDR3 protein: CASSSGYGVHEQFF
clone size: few; V gene: TRBV28; J gene: TRBJ1-2; D gene: NA; CDR3 DNA: TGTGCCAGCAGTTTATTAGATAACTATGGCTACACCTTC; CDR3 protein: CASSLLDNYGYTF
clone size: few; V gene: TRBV5-1; J gene: TRBJ1-4; D gene: TRBD1; CDR3 DNA: TGCGCCAGCAGCTTGTCCTCTGGGGCTCCGGGACAGGTAATTTTT; CDR3 protein: CASSLSSGAPGQVIF
clone size: NA; V gene: TRBV4-1; J gene: TRBJ2-7; D gene: TRBD1; CDR3 DNA: TGCGCCAGCAGCCAACGGACAGGGAGGAACGAGCAGTACTTC; CDR3 protein: CASSQRTGRNEQYF
clone size: NA; V gene: TRBV28; J gene: TRBJ2-7; D gene: TRBD1; CDR3 DNA: TGTGCCATTCACGGAGCCGGGACAGGAATCTACGAGCAGTACTTC; CDR3 protein: CAIHGAGTGIYEQYF
clone size: few; V gene: TRBV7-2; J gene: TRBJ2-7; D gene: TRBD1; CDR3 DNA: TGTGCCAGCAGCCGTACCTCCGGGACAGGGCTCTCCTACGAGCAGTACTTC; CDR3 protein: CASSRTSGTGLSYEQYF
clone size: NA; V gene: TRBV18; J gene: TRBJ2-2; D gene: NA; CDR3 DNA: TGTGCCAGCTCACCGCTCAGCACCGGGGAGCTGTTTTTT; CDR3 protein: CASSPLSTGELFF
clone size: NA; V gene: TRBV7-3; J gene: TRBJ2-5; D gene: TRBD2; CDR3 DNA: TGTGCCAGCAGCTATAGCGGGGCTAAAGAGACCCAGTACTTC; CDR3 protein: CASSYSGAKETQYF
clone size: NA; V gene: TRBV10-2; J gene: TRBJ2-3; D gene: TRBD2; CDR3 DNA: TGCGCCAGCAGTGAGGTCTGGACTAGAGGCGCAGATACGCAGTATTTT; CDR3 protein: CASSEVWTRGADTQYF
clone size: NA; V gene: TRBV7-2; J gene: TRBJ1-2; D gene: NA; CDR3 DNA: TGTGCCAGCAGCTTAGACGGCAGGGTAATTTATGGCTACACCTTC; CDR3 protein: CASSLDGRVIYGYTF
clone size: NA; V gene: TRBV28; J gene: TRBJ1-2; D gene: NA; CDR3 DNA: TGTGCCAGCAGTTTCCTTTCCATCTTTGACCTGACAGGTTCTAACTATGGCTACACCTTC; CDR3 protein: CASSFLSIFDLTGSNYGYTF
clone size: NA; V gene: TRBV28; J gene: TRBJ1-5; D gene: TRBD1; CDR3 DNA: TGTGCCAGCAGTCCCGCGAGGACAGGCGCGAGCAATCAGCCCCAGCATTTT; CDR3 protein: CASSPARTGASNQPQHF
clone size: NA; V gene: TRBV18; J gene: TRBJ2-5; D gene: NA; CDR3 DNA: TGTGCCAGCTCACAACAGTTCAAAGAGACCCAGTACTTC; CDR3 protein: CASSQQFKETQYF
clone size: NA; V gene: TRBV9; J gene: TRBJ2-7; D gene: TRBD1; CDR3 DNA: TGTGCCAGCAGTTATCAGGGGGCATCCTACGAGCAGTACTTC; CDR3 protein: CASSYQGASYEQYF